What follows are 23 T cell receptor beta chains derived from one specimen sequenced in a study of molecular identifiers for immune sequencing clone quantification. In TCRdb, the PCR reads were re-called with MiXCR into one record per CDR3 protein. The table records 550,000 to 750,000 distinct CDR3 sequences, about 20% of them present only once. The sample was naive CD8+ T cells from blood, with Jurkat cell RNA spiked in. Subset reported: FACS-sorted CD8+CD4-CCR7+CD45RA+ naive T cells. The receptors originated from a human donor in good health. Some libraries in this study had Jurkat cell RNA spiked in.

This clonotype was found a few times. The CDR3 region is CASSGRTGVATDTQYF. The CDR3 DNA is TGTGCCAGCAGTGGCCGGACAGGGGTGGCGACAGATACGCAGTATTTT. V usage is TRBV6-1 and J usage is TRBJ2-3, with TRBD1 matching 9 bases. Germline V gene lookup returns CDR1 MNHNS and CDR2 SASEGT. The CDR3 is 16 amino acids. The trim removed 4 bases at V and 3 bases at J, leaving 8 bases unmatched.

At least ten counts were recorded for this clonotype. The chain carries TRBV12-3 or TRBV12-4 and TRBJ1-1; D is ambiguous. This CDR3 spans 14 amino acids. Trimming shortened V by 5 bases and J by 4 bases, and 14 bases separated the two germline ends. The CDR3 DNA sequence: TGTGCCAGCAGTACCGACCGGGGAAGCACTGAAGCTTTCTTT. Protein product: CASSTDRGSTEAFF.

Regarding this clonotype: An end of the junction differs from the germline gene, which may be a read error. This chain's CDR3 is CSASSGRGHYNTGELSF. CDR3 nucleotide sequence: TGCAGTGCTAGCAGCGGCAGGGGGCATTATAACACCGGGGAGCTGTCTTTT. The chain joins TRBV20-1 to TRBJ2-2; 8 nucleotides line up with TRBD1. The length of the CDR3 is 17 residues. Looked up from germline, CDR1 is DFQATT and CDR2 is SNEGSKA (reference sequence).

In its sample, this clonotype was seen many times. J is TRBJ2-7 and V is TRBV20-1, with D uncertain. Germline loops: CDR1 DFQATT, CDR2 SNEGSKA (reference sequence). The CDR3 is 13 amino acids. V lost 6 bases to trimming and J lost 6 bases, with 18 bases between them. The CDR3 spells CSARTVHHCEQYF. Here the CDR3 DNA reads TGCAGTGCCCGAACGGTACACCACTGCGAGCAGTACTTC.

This clonotype was recorded at least ten times. This chain uses TRBV29-1 with TRBJ2-1, with a possible D match to TRBD1 (6 bases). CDR1 SQVTM and CDR2 ANQGSEA come from the germline V gene. This CDR3 region has 13 residues. The germline V and J ends were trimmed by 8 bases and 4 bases, with 15 bases remaining between them. The CDR3 nucleotides are TGCAGCACAGGGACGCAAGCTTACAATGAGCAGTTCTTC. This codes for CSTGTQAYNEQFF.

The J gene is TRBJ2-3, the V gene TRBV18, with D perhaps matching TRBD2 (6 bases). Deletions cut 3 bases from V and 12 bases from J, with 25 bases between. The CDR3 runs to 16 residues. From germline, CDR1 is KGHSH and CDR2 LQKENI. CDR3 loop: CASSPPGRRGAADQYF. As DNA, the CDR3 is TGTGCCAGCTCACCCCCGGGGAGGAGGGGAGCGGCGGATCAGTATTTT.

This clonotype was picked up many times. The chain combines TRBV25-1 with TRBJ2-7; the D gene is possibly TRBD2 (6 bases). The germline gives CDR1 MGHDK, CDR2 SYGVNS. The V and J ends lost 1 base and 6 bases respectively, with 19 bases between them. The CDR3 length is 16 residues. The CDR3 loop is CASSEFGAGTTFEQYF. DNA of the CDR3: TGTGCCAGCAGTGAATTTGGGGCGGGGACGACTTTCGAGCAGTACTTC.

This clonotype was seen at least ten times. The CDR3 sequence is CSARDLPGTSGLTDTQYF. Written as DNA, the CDR3 is TGCAGTGCTAGAGATTTGCCCGGGACTAGCGGTCTCACAGATACGCAGTATTTT. The V call is TRBV20-1, the J call TRBJ2-3; the match to TRBD2 covers 11 bases. V lost 0 bases, J lost 2 bases, and 10 bases stayed unmatched. Germline V gene data show CDR1 as DFQATT and CDR2 as SNEGSKA (reference sequence). The CDR3 runs 18 residues.

Points on this clonotype: A read error may be the cause here, since a much bigger clone is one base away. The V gene is TRBV20-1, the J gene TRBJ1-3, with D possibly TRBD1 on 6 matching bases. This CDR3 has 15 amino acids. In germline, CDR1 is DFQATT, CDR2 SNEGSKA (reference sequence). In DNA, the CDR3 is TGCAGTGCTAGGGGGGACATACACTCTGGAAGCACCATATATTTT. It yields the protein CSARGDIHSGSTIYF.

This clonotype was detected only a few times. The CDR3 sequence is CASSYSDRVEANYGYTF. The CDR3 nucleotides are TGTGCCAGCAGTTACTCGGATCGCGTCGAAGCTAACTATGGCTACACCTTC. The V call is TRBV6-5, the J call TRBJ1-2, with D unresolved. From germline, CDR1 is MNHEY and CDR2 SVGAGI. V was clipped by 0 bases and J by 0 bases, with 14 bases between them. CDR3 length: 17 residues.

This chain joins TRBV7-9 and TRBJ2-3, with a weak D call TRBD1 (6 bases). The ends were cut back, 5 bases at V and 2 bases at J, with 23 bases in the middle. The CDR3 contains 18 residues. Germline V gene sequence: CDR1 SEHNR, CDR2 FQNEAQ (reference sequence). In DNA, the CDR3 is TGTGCCAGCAGCCCCCCCAGCAAAAGAACAGGGACCACAGATACGCAGTATTTT. Encoded protein: CASSPPSKRTGTTDTQYF.

This clonotype has ten or more counts. The gene calls are TRBV7-6 and TRBJ2-3; 10 bases match TRBD2. Per the germline V gene, CDR1 is SGHVS and CDR2 is FNYEAQ. The CDR3 loop spans 17 amino acids. The V segment lost 1 base and the J segment 4 bases; nucleotides outside the gene matches: 8. CDR3 bases: TGTGCCAGCAGCTTAGAGACTAGCGGGCTCGGCCCAGATACGCAGTATTTT. Its protein is CASSLETSGLGPDTQYF.

The chain employs TRBV12-3 or TRBV12-4 and TRBJ2-5; D perhaps matches TRBD1 (6 bases). The CDR3 loop spans 14 amino acids. V was clipped by 5 bases and J by 3 bases, with 13 bases between them. The CDR3: CASSRPGHKETQYF. In DNA form, the CDR3 reads TGTGCCAGCAGTCGGCCGGGACATAAAGAGACCCAGTACTTC.

CDR3 sequence reads: CASSFQVGYGYTF. Written as DNA, the CDR3 is TGTGCCAGCAGTTTCCAGGTAGGCTATGGCTACACCTTC. This rearrangement joins TRBV12-3 or TRBV12-4 to TRBJ1-2; D unresolved. There are 13 residues in the CDR3. V was shortened by 3 bases and J by 4 bases, with 9 bases between the two germline ends.

In this sample, this clonotype turned up a few times. The junction differs from germline at one of its ends, possibly a read error. The rearrangement links TRBV7-9 to TRBJ2-1, with 8 bases that match TRBD1. Per the germline V gene, CDR1 is SEHNR and CDR2 is FQNEAQ (reference sequence). CDR3 size: 16 residues. CDR3 loop: CASGLLDRDDTNEQFF. As DNA, the CDR3 is TGTGCCAGCGGCTTATTGGACAGGGACGACACCAATGAGCAGTTCTTC.

The chain combines TRBV27 with TRBJ2-6, with D tentatively TRBD2 (6 bases). There are 14 residues in the CDR3. Germline CDR1 reads MNHEY; CDR2 reads SMNVEV (reference sequence). With 6 bases removed from V and 3 bases from J, the gap between germline ends came to 9 bases. CDR3 in amino acids: CASRGGGGANVLTF. DNA for the CDR3: TGTGCCAGCAGGGGGGGAGGTGGGGCCAACGTCCTGACTTTC.

Remarks on this clonotype: A much larger clone sits a single nucleotide away, making a read error possible. The CDR3 DNA reads as TGTGCCTCCTCACCACAGCCTCCCGCCTACGAGCAGTACTTC. Protein: CASSPQPPAYEQYF. The V call is TRBV28, the J call TRBJ2-7, with D unclear. Germline CDR1 MDHEN, CDR2 SYDVKM. This CDR3 is built from 14 residues. The V end was cut by 11 bases, the J end by 2 bases, with 19 bases between.

This clonotype was recorded a few times. This clone may be a read error of a much larger clone one base away. The chain combines TRBV7-3 with TRBJ2-3; weak D call: TRBD2 (6 bases). V was shortened by 2 bases and J by 1 base, with 10 bases between the two germline ends. The CDR3 consists of 15 residues. Germline CDR1 is SGHTA and CDR2 is FQGTGA. CDR3 bases: TGTGCCAGCAGCTTAGAGGAGGGTGGCACAGATACGCAGTATTTT. It codes for CASSLEEGGTDTQYF.

A note on this clonotype: One end of the junction varies from germline; a read error may be responsible. The gene calls are TRBV3-1 and TRBJ2-1; 9 bases line up with TRBD2. Germline V gene data show CDR1 as LGHDT and CDR2 as YNNKEL (reference sequence). The CDR3 contains 18 residues. CDR3 in DNA: TGTGCCAGCAGCCAAATTGTCGTAGCGGGAGATGGGTACAATGGGCAGTTCTTC. It yields the protein CASSQIVVAGDGYNGQFF.

Turning to this clonotype: A much larger clone differs by one base, so this may be a read error. This chain uses TRBV7-9 with TRBJ1-5, with D possibly matching TRBD1 (6 bases). TRBJ2-3 explains the end of the DNA better; the J call may be wrong. This CDR3 has 13 amino acids. Germline CDR1 is SEHNR and CDR2 is FQNEAQ (reference sequence). The CDR3 spells CASSGQSNQPQYF. CDR3 bases: TGTGCCAGCAGCGGACAGAGCAATCAGCCCCAGTATTTT.

This clonotype has more than one count but fewer than ten. The CDR3 loop reads CASSIEGRSEAFF. CDR3 DNA: TGTGCCAGTAGTATTGAGGGTCGAAGCGAAGCTTTCTTT. The chain employs TRBV19 and TRBJ1-1, with unresolved D. The CDR3 totals 13 residues. In germline, CDR1 is LNHDA, CDR2 SQIVND (reference sequence). V lost 3 bases to trimming and J lost 8 bases, with 13 bases between them.

Regarding this clonotype: This may come from a read error, since a much larger clone is one base off. This chain joins TRBV27 and TRBJ2-7, with 9 bases that match TRBD1. The ends lost 5 bases at V and 6 bases at J; junction bases unmatched: 11. From germline, CDR1 is MNHEY and CDR2 SMNVEV (reference sequence). CDR3 length equals 15 residues. CDR3 sequence reads: CASSRGGTGTCEQYF. The CDR3 DNA follows: TGTGCCAGCAGTCGGGGAGGGACAGGGACCTGCGAGCAGTACTTC.

V and J are TRBV9 and TRBJ2-3; 13 positions agree with TRBD2. Per germline, CDR1 SGDLS and CDR2 YYNGEE. The CDR3 is made up of 17 amino acids. With V trimmed by 4 bases and J by 2 bases, 7 bases remained unmatched. The CDR3 loop is CASSSETSGGLTDTQYF. In nucleotides, the CDR3 is TGTGCCAGCAGCTCAGAGACTAGCGGGGGGCTCACAGATACGCAGTATTTT.